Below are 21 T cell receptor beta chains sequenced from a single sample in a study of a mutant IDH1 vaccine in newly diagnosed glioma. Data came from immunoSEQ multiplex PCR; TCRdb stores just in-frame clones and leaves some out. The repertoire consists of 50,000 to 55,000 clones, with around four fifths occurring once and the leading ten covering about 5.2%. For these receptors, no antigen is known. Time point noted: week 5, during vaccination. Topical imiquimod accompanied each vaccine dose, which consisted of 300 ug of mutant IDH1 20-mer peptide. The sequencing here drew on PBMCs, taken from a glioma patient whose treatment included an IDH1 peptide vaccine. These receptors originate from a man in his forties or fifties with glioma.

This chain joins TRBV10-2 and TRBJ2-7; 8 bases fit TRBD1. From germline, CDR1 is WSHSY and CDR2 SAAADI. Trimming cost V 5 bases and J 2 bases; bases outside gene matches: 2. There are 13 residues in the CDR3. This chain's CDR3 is CASSRTGTYEQYF. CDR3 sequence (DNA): TGCGCCAGCAGTAGGACAGGGACCTACGAGCAGTACTTC.

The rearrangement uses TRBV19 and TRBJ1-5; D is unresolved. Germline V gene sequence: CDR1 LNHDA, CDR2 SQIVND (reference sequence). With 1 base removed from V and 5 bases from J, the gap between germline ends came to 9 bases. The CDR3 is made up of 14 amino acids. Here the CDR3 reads CASSIVVYDQPQHF. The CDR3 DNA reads TGTGCCAGTAGTATAGTGGTTTACGATCAGCCCCAGCATTTT.

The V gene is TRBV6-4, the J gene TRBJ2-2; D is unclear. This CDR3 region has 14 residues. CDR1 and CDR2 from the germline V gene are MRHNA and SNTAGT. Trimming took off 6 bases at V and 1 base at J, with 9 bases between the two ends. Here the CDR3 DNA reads TGTGCCAGCAGAGGATCGAGGAACACCGGGGAGCTGTTTTTT. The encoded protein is CASRGSRNTGELFF.

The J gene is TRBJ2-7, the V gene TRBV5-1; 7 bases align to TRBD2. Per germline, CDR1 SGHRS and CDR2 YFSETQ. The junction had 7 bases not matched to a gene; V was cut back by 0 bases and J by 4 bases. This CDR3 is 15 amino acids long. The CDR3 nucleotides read TGCGCCAGCAGCTTGGCGCTAGCGGAGTTATACGAGCAGTACTTC. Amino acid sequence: CASSLALAELYEQYF.

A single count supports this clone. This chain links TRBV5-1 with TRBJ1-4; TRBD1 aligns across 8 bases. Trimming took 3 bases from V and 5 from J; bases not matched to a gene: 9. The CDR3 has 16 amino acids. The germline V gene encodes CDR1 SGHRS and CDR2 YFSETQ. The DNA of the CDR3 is TGCGCCAGCAGCTCGGAAGGGCAGGGGGCAAATGAAAAACTGTTTTTT. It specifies CASSSEGQGANEKLFF.

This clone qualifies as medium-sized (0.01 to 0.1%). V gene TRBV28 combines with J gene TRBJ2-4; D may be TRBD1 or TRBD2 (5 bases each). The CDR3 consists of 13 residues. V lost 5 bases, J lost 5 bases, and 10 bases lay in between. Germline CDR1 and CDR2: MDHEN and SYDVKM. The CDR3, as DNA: TGTGCCAGCAGTGGGGGTCAGGAAAACATTCAGTACTTC. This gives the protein CASSGGQENIQYF.

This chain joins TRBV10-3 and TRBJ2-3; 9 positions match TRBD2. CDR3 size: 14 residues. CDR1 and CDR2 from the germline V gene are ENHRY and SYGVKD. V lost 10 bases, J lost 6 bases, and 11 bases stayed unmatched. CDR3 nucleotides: TGTGCCAACTCTAAGCGGGGGGTACGGGATACGCAGTATTTT. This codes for CANSKRGVRDTQYF.

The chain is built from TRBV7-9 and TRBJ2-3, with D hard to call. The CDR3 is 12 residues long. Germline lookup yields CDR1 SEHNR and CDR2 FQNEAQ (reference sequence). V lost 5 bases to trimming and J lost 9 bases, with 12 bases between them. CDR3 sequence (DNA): TGTGCCAGCAGCGAGACTTCGCTGACGCAGTATTTT. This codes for CASSETSLTQYF.

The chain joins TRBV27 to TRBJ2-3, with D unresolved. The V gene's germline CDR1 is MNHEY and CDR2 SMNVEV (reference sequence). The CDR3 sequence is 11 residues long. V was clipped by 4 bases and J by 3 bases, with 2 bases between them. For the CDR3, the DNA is TGTGCCAGCAGTTCTACAGATACGCAGTATTTT. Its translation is CASSSTDTQYF.

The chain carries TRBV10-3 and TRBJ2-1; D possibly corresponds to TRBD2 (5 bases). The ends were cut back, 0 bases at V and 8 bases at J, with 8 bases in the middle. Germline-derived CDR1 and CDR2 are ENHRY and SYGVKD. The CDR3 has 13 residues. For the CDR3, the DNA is TGTGCCATCAGTGAGTCCGAGGGCGATGAGCAGTTCTTC. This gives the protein CAISESEGDEQFF.

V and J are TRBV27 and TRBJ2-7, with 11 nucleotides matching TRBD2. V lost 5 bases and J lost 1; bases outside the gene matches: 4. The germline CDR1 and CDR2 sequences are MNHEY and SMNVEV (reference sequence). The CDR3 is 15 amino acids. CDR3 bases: TGTGCCAGCAGTGCCTTAGCGGGGGGGTCCTACGAGCAGTACTTC. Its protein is CASSALAGGSYEQYF.

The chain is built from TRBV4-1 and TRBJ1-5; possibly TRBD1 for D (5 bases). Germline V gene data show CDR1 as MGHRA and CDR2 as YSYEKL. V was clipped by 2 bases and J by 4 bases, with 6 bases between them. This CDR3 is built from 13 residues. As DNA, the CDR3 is TGCGCCAGCAGCCAATGGACAAATCAGCCCCAGCATTTT. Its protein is CASSQWTNQPQHF.

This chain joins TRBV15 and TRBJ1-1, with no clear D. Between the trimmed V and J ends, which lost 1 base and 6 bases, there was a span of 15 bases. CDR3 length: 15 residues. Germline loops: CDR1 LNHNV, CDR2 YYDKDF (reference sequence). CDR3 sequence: CATSRGKGRGAEAFF. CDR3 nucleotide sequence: TGTGCCACCAGCAGAGGAAAGGGCAGAGGCGCTGAAGCTTTCTTT.

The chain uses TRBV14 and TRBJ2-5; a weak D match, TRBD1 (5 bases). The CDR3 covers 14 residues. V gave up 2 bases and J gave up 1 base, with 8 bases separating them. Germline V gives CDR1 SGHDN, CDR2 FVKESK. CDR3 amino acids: CASSQMTVQETQYF. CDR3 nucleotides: TGTGCCAGCAGCCAAATGACAGTCCAAGAGACCCAGTACTTC.

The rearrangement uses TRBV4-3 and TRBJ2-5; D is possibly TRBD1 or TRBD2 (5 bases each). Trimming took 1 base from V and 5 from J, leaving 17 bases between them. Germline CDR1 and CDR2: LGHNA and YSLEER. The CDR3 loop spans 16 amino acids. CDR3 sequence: CASSQVRAGSRETQYF. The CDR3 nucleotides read TGCGCCAGCAGCCAAGTTCGTGCAGGGAGTCGGGAGACCCAGTACTTC.

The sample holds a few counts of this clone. The CDR3 here is CASSDQYNQPQHF. The CDR3 region has the DNA TGTGCCAGCAGTGACCAGTACAATCAGCCCCAGCATTTT. The gene calls are TRBV2 and TRBJ1-5; D call uncertain. V lost 3 bases to trimming and J lost 3 bases, with 6 bases between them. This CDR3 comprises 13 residues. The germline gives CDR1 SNHLY, CDR2 FYNNEI.

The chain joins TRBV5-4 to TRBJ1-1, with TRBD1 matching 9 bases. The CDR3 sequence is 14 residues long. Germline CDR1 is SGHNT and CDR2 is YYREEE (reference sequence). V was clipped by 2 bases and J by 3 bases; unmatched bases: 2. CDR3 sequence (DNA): TGTGCCAGCAGCTTTGACAGGGGGTACACTGAAGCTTTCTTT. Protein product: CASSFDRGYTEAFF.

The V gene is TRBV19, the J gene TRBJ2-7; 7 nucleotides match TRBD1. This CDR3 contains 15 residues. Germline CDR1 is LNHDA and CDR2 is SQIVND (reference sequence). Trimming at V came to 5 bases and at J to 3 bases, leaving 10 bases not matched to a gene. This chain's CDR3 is CASSAYRGPNYEQYF. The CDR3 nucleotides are TGTGCCAGTAGTGCCTACAGGGGACCCAACTACGAGCAGTACTTC.

CDR3 residues: CASKGRQKNGYTF. The CDR3 DNA follows: TGTGCCAGCAAGGGTAGGCAAAAGAATGGCTACACCTTC. This sequence joins TRBV6-5 and TRBJ1-2; D unresolved. The V and J ends lost 7 bases and 6 bases respectively, with 15 bases between them. There are 13 residues in the CDR3. Germline CDR1 and CDR2: MNHEY and SVGAGI.

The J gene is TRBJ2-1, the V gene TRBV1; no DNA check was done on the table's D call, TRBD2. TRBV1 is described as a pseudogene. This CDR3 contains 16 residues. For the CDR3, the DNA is TGCACCAGCAGCCCCGCAATATCCGGGGGATTGAATGAGCAGTTCTTC. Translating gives CTSSPAISGGLNEQFF.

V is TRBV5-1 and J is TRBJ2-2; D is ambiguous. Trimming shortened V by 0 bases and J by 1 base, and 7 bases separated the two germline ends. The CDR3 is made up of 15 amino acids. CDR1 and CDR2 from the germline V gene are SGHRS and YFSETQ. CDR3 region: CASSLDAVNTGELFF. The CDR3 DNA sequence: TGCGCCAGCAGCTTGGACGCGGTGAACACCGGGGAGCTGTTTTTT.